This is a list of T cell receptor beta chains from one sample in a study of T cells after yellow fever vaccination. TCRdb re-derived calls from the 5' RACE reads in MiXCR, one entry per CDR3 protein. The table has fewer than 85,000 distinct CDR3 sequences, approximately 8% seen once; the top ten hold 35% to 45%. Sequences were derived from CD8+ T cells sorted from PBMCs, sampled on the day of the yellow fever booster vaccination. These receptors were collected from a man aged 30 to 45 who received the YFV17D yellow fever vaccine. Each CDR3 is given without its conserved first and last residue. Size is omitted from some rows. Given values are once, few, many or a class for expanded clones.

V: TRBV5-6; J: TRBJ2-5; size: NA; CDR3: ASSLNWDSPQETQY
V: TRBV20-1; J: TRBJ2-7; size: few; CDR3: SASATGAYEQY
V: TRBV5-1; J: TRBJ2-1; size: many; CDR3: ASSLPGVEQF
V: TRBV27; J: TRBJ2-1; size: many; CDR3: ASSQQGLLSYNEQF
V: TRBV5-5; J: TRBJ1-2; size: few; CDR3: ASSFETHYT
V: TRBV29-1; J: TRBJ2-2; size: many; CDR3: SVGGTGELF
V: TRBV29-1; J: TRBJ1-3; size: NA; CDR3: SVEVGVDTIY
V: TRBV10-3; J: TRBJ2-1; size: many; CDR3: AISEPGFEQF
V: TRBV29-1; J: TRBJ2-7; size: few; CDR3: SVRDSPYEQY
V: TRBV2; J: TRBJ2-1; size: many; CDR3: ASSIVDNEQF
V: TRBV20-1; J: TRBJ1-5; size: NA; CDR3: SARSGQDYNQPQH
V: TRBV20-1; J: TRBJ2-1; size: few; CDR3: RAVGESWLAGVNEQF
V: TRBV20-1; J: TRBJ2-7; size: few; CDR3: STDGTSGRFTYEQY
V: TRBV7-6; J: TRBJ2-3; size: NA; CDR3: ASSPLGGGDTQY
V: TRBV27; J: TRBJ2-7; size: few; CDR3: ASSRSVSTTYEQY
V: TRBV7-2; J: TRBJ2-3; size: many; CDR3: ASSGLGGRDTQY
V: TRBV20-1; J: TRBJ2-7; size: NA; CDR3: SATQDYEQY
V: TRBV18; J: TRBJ2-1; size: many; CDR3: ASSPSGRPYNEQF
V: TRBV5-6; J: TRBJ2-2; size: NA; CDR3: ASSLTALTGELF
V: TRBV29-1; J: TRBJ2-3; size: NA; CDR3: SALRADTQY
V: TRBV9; J: TRBJ2-5; size: NA; CDR3: ASSGWDRVAETQY
V: TRBV20-1; J: TRBJ2-1; size: NA; CDR3: SVGGRGRNEQF
V: TRBV7-9; J: TRBJ2-7; size: few; CDR3: ASSPSATKAYEQY
V: TRBV7-8; J: TRBJ2-1; size: NA; CDR3: ASSLATVNEQF
V: TRBV20-1; J: TRBJ2-1; size: few; CDR3: SAKQVNEQF
V: TRBV20-1; J: TRBJ2-7; size: NA; CDR3: SALWLGTASYEQY
V: TRBV6-5; J: TRBJ2-7; size: many; CDR3: ASSYGHGGEVYEQY
V: TRBV19; J: TRBJ2-1; size: NA; CDR3: ASSIVARGPYNEQF
V: TRBV19; J: TRBJ2-3; size: NA; CDR3: ASSSGPLSDTQY
V: TRBV5-1; J: TRBJ1-2; size: few; CDR3: VSERAGDADGYT
V: TRBV11-2; J: TRBJ2-2; size: NA; CDR3: ASSRTGPTGELF
V: TRBV5-1; J: TRBJ2-7; size: many; CDR3: ASSGSYEQY
V: TRBV7-9; J: TRBJ2-2; size: few; CDR3: ASSLMAGELF
V: TRBV5-1; J: TRBJ2-7; size: NA; CDR3: ASSLAEGRTSYEQY
V: TRBV12-3/TRBV12-4; J: TRBJ1-2; size: many; CDR3: ASSWEPTPPGYT
V: TRBV20-1; J: TRBJ2-1; size: many; CDR3: SAGDGSTYNEQF
V: TRBV2; J: TRBJ2-5; size: few; CDR3: ASSEGLANQETQY
V: TRBV2; J: TRBJ2-2; size: NA; CDR3: ASSVSYTGELF
V: TRBV7-2; J: TRBJ2-1; size: NA; CDR3: ASSLLPSGHPDEQF
V: TRBV9; J: TRBJ2-7; size: NA; CDR3: ASSVDTSGAYEQY
V: TRBV7-9; J: TRBJ2-1; size: few; CDR3: ASRHRTGAEDNEQF
V: TRBV20-1; J: TRBJ1-3; size: few; CDR3: SATRTELGNTIY
V: TRBV5-1; J: TRBJ2-1; size: many; CDR3: ASTADNEQF
V: TRBV2; J: TRBJ2-1; size: many; CDR3: AGGLASYNEQF
V: TRBV3-1; J: TRBJ2-6; size: medium-sized; CDR3: ASSIQGQVELGANVLT
V: TRBV21-1; J: TRBJ2-1; size: few; CDR3: ASSGDQRDDNEQF
V: TRBV7-2; J: TRBJ1-4; size: few; CDR3: ASSLSVGEEKLF
V: TRBV11-1; J: TRBJ2-1; size: NA; CDR3: ASSKDQALEQF
V: TRBV29-1; J: TRBJ2-1; size: few; CDR3: SVGRLRESGVQF
V: TRBV7-9; J: TRBJ2-7; size: few; CDR3: ASSPRGGPTYEQY
V: TRBV21-1; J: TRBJ2-2; size: NA; CDR3: AIRPASAQPNTGELF
V: TRBV21-1; J: TRBJ2-7; size: NA; CDR3: ASSKVPLARQDGYEQY
V: TRBV4-3; J: TRBJ1-4; size: few; CDR3: ASSQSGLPNEKLF
V: TRBV7-9; J: TRBJ1-3; size: few; CDR3: ASSPFNSGNTIY